Listed below are T cell receptor beta chains from one sample, sequenced in a study of radiation and T cells in renal cell carcinoma. TCRdb's copy holds only in-frame clones and misses some; the assay was immunoSEQ multiplex PCR. The sample lists about 130,000 clones; over 75% were seen once. Here the sequenced sample was blood, taken from a patient whose treatment included radiotherapy and nephrectomy. These TCRs come from a woman in her 50s with renal cell carcinoma. Each CDR3 is given with its conserved first and last residue. A D gene is named only where the DNA matches it firmly. Size is omitted from some rows. Given values are once, few, many or a class for expanded clones.

>.|.|TRBV4-3|TRBJ2-3
TGCGCCAGCAGCCAAGGGATCGGGATAAATACGCAGTATTTT
CASSQGIGINTQYF
>.|.|TRBV5-4|TRBJ2-7
TGTGCCAGCAGCTTGGGACTGTCGGACGGACGCGAGCAGTACTTC
CASSLGLSDGREQYF
>TRBD1|.|TRBV19|TRBJ2-6
TGTGCCAGTAGCTCGTCCGGACAGGGGTTCCCTGGGGCCAACGTCCTGACTTTC
CASSSSGQGFPGANVLTF
>.|.|TRBV5-5|TRBJ2-7
TGTGCCAGCAGCTTGTGGAAGGGGACGGGGGTTGAGCAGTACTTC
CASSLWKGTGVEQYF
>.|.|TRBV11-3|TRBJ2-7
TGTGCCAGCAGCTTAACGGGGAGCCACGAGCAGTACTTC
CASSLTGSHEQYF
>.|once|TRBV6-6|TRBJ1-1
TGTGCCAGCAGTTTGGGACGTTTTTCGGTGAACACTGAAGCTTTCTTT
CASSLGRFSVNTEAFF
>.|.|TRBV20-1|TRBJ2-3
TGCAGTGCTAGGCAAGATACGCAGTATTTT
CSARQDTQYF
>TRBD1|.|TRBV7-9|TRBJ2-3
TGTGCCAGCAGCTCCCAACCCGGGACAGGGCCCCCTAGGATTCGGTATTTT
CASSSQPGTGPPRIRYF
>TRBD1|.|TRBV5-1|TRBJ2-2
TGCGCCAGCAGCTTGGTTGGCAGGGGGTCAATCGGGGAGCTGTTTTTT
CASSLVGRGSIGELFF
>TRBD1|.|TRBV11-1|TRBJ2-2
TGTGCCAGCAGCCGCGGACAGGGGGGCACCGGGGAGCTGTTTTTT
CASSRGQGGTGELFF
>TRBD2|.|TRBV2|TRBJ2-5
TGTGCCAGCAGTGTGTTAGCGGGAGCTACCGAAGAGACCCAGTACTTC
CASSVLAGATEETQYF
>.|.|TRBV7-8|TRBJ1-5
TGTGCCAGCAGCTTAGGGTTAGATCAGCCCCAGCATTTT
CASSLGLDQPQHF
>TRBD2|.|TRBV4-2|TRBJ2-3
TGTGCCAGCAGCCCGATGACTAGCGGGGGTGCTAGCACAGATACGCAGTATTTT
CASSPMTSGGASTDTQYF
>.|.|TRBV7-3|TRBJ1-5
TGTGCCAGCAGCCCCCGCGCAAATCAGCCCCAGCATTTT
CASSPRANQPQHF